This is a list of T cell receptor beta chains from one sample in a study of cytomegalovirus exposure and HLA in healthy donors. Generated by immunoSEQ multiplex PCR, the TCRdb table keeps only in-frame clones and is missing some. The sample lists 150,000 to 200,000 clones; less than 80% were seen once. Sequencing was carried out using PBMCs. All receptors come from a woman between 40 and 50 years old in good health and CMV-seronegative. Both conserved end residues are part of each CDR3. The order of the fields is V gene, clone size, J gene, D gene, CDR3 protein, CDR3 DNA. The D gene is left open where the match is weak. The listing skips clone size in some rows; elsewhere it reads once, few, many or a size class.

TRBV18	-	TRBJ1-3	-	CASSLRHSPGNTIYF	TGTGCCAGCTCACTACGCCACTCCCCTGGAAACACCATATATTTT
TRBV6-6	few	TRBJ1-1	-	CASSPVTEAFF	TGTGCCAGCAGCCCGGTCACTGAAGCTTTCTTT
TRBV7-2	-	TRBJ2-7	-	CASSPVGRGDEQYF	TGTGCCAGCAGCCCCGTGGGCAGGGGGGACGAGCAGTACTTC
TRBV6-1	-	TRBJ2-7	-	CASSVTGISYEQYF	TGTGCCAGCAGTGTCACAGGGATCTCCTACGAGCAGTACTTC
TRBV6-6	-	TRBJ2-5	-	CASSYPLERGKTQYF	TGTGCCAGCAGTTACCCCCTGGAGAGAGGAAAGACCCAGTACTTC
TRBV6-5	once	TRBJ1-3	-	CASSPGTFTDTIYF	TGTGCCAGCAGCCCAGGGACATTCACAGACACCATATATTTT
TRBV29-1	-	TRBJ2-1	-	CSVGGRSYNEQFF	TGCAGCGTCGGGGGAAGGTCCTACAATGAGCAGTTCTTC
TRBV7-6	-	TRBJ2-1	TRBD1	CASSYPEDRGNNEQFF	TGTGCCAGCAGCTACCCCGAGGACAGGGGAAACAATGAGCAGTTCTTC
TRBV5-1	-	TRBJ2-3	TRBD2	CASSQGLAGVSTDTQYF	TGCGCCAGCAGCCAAGGACTAGCGGGAGTGAGCACAGATACGCAGTATTTT
TRBV27	-	TRBJ2-7	TRBD1	CASSPPGTAFYEQYF	TGTGCCAGCAGTCCCCCCGGGACAGCCTTCTACGAGCAGTACTTC
TRBV5-1	-	TRBJ2-1	-	CASSLVRASNEQFF	TGCGCCAGCAGCTTGGTGCGGGCGAGCAATGAGCAGTTCTTC
TRBV7-9	-	TRBJ1-2	-	CASSFLFGRGKVNYGYTF	TGTGCCAGCAGCTTTCTTTTTGGCAGGGGAAAGGTAAACTATGGCTACACCTTC
TRBV28	few	TRBJ2-7	TRBD2	CASRAGGSSYEQYF	TGTGCCAGCAGAGCGGGAGGCAGCTCCTACGAGCAGTACTTC
TRBV4-1	-	TRBJ2-7	TRBD1	CASSQSSGTGSYEQYF	TGCGCCAGCAGCCAATCCTCCGGGACAGGGTCCTACGAGCAGTACTTC
TRBV2	once	TRBJ1-1	TRBD1	CASSEVAGTGFRPEAFF	TGTGCCAGCAGTGAAGTCGCCGGGACAGGGTTCCGGCCTGAAGCTTTCTTT
TRBV7-3	-	TRBJ2-3	TRBD1	CASSPRGQGTDTQYF	TGTGCCAGCAGCCCCCGGGGACAGGGGACAGATACGCAGTATTTT
TRBV27	once	TRBJ2-5	TRBD1	CASSYRGHGETQYF	TGTGCCAGCAGCTACAGGGGGCATGGAGAGACCCAGTACTTC
TRBV6-1	-	TRBJ2-7	TRBD1	CASSDRGSGEQYF	TGTGCCAGCAGTGACAGGGGGTCTGGGGAGCAGTACTTC
TRBV28	-	TRBJ1-1	TRBD1	CASSLGTGRGNTEAFF	TGTGCCAGCAGTTTAGGGACAGGGAGGGGAAACACTGAAGCTTTCTTT
TRBV28	-	TRBJ1-3	-	CASSPPLWAGSGNTIYF	TGTGCCAGCAGCCCCCCGCTGTGGGCTGGCTCTGGAAACACCATATATTTT
TRBV29-1	-	TRBJ1-2	-	CSVEGGGPNYGYTF	TGCAGCGTTGAAGGAGGGGGACCTAACTATGGCTACACCTTC
TRBV15	-	TRBJ1-5	-	CATSTLTRDYSNQPQHF	TGTGCCACCAGCACCCTGACAAGAGATTATAGCAATCAGCCCCAGCATTTT
TRBV5-1	-	TRBJ2-1	-	CASSLVGASYNEQFF	TGCGCCAGCAGCTTGGTGGGGGCTAGCTACAATGAGCAGTTCTTC
TRBV9	-	TRBJ2-1	TRBD1	CASSAQGHNEQFF	TGTGCCAGCAGCGCACAGGGGCACAATGAGCAGTTCTTC
TRBV7-2	-	TRBJ1-1	TRBD1	CASSLSRQGRASEAFF	TGTGCCAGCAGCTTAAGCCGACAGGGTAGGGCCAGTGAAGCTTTCTTT
TRBV4-3	-	TRBJ2-7	-	CASSQDRGDEQYF	TGCGCCAGCAGCCAAGATAGGGGCGACGAGCAGTACTTC
TRBV27	-	TRBJ2-2	TRBD2	CASSLTSGRPFTNTGELFF	TGTGCCAGCAGTTTGACTAGCGGGAGGCCCTTTACGAACACCGGGGAGCTGTTTTTT
TRBV12-5	-	TRBJ1-6	-	CASGLPNSPLHF	TGTGCTAGTGGTCTACCAAATTCACCCCTCCACTTT
TRBV6-1	few	TRBJ2-3	-	CASSSTGYTDTQYF	TGTGCCAGCAGTTCGACAGGATACACAGATACGCAGTATTTT
TRBV28	-	TRBJ2-1	TRBD2	CASSLPGLGISEQFF	TGTGCCAGCAGTCTACCGGGACTAGGAATCAGTGAGCAGTTCTTC
TRBV14	-	TRBJ1-2	TRBD1	CASSRTGEEGYTF	TGTGCCAGCAGTCGGACAGGGGAGGAGGGCTACACCTTC
TRBV7-8	once	TRBJ1-5	-	CASSLFRDQPQHF	TGTGCCAGCAGCTTATTCAGGGATCAGCCCCAGCATTTT
TRBV5-1	-	TRBJ2-1	-	CASSLTSSNEQFF	TGCGCCAGCAGCTTGACTAGTAGTAATGAGCAGTTCTTC
TRBV5-4	-	TRBJ2-5	-	CASSSAGTFQETQYF	TGTGCCAGCAGCTCAGCTGGGACTTTCCAAGAGACCCAGTACTTC
TRBV10-3	-	TRBJ2-1	TRBD2	CAITGGTSGHEQFF	TGTGCCATCACCGGGGGGACTAGCGGGCATGAGCAGTTCTTC
TRBV19	-	TRBJ1-1	-	CASTYGDNTEAFF	TGTGCCAGTACCTACGGAGATAACACTGAAGCTTTCTTT
TRBV5-1	-	TRBJ1-2	TRBD1	CASSLLSQGGANYGYTF	TGCGCCAGCAGCCTGTTGAGCCAGGGGGGCGCTAACTATGGCTACACCTTC
TRBV15	-	TRBJ2-2	TRBD1	CATSSLGQGIPNTGELFF	TGTGCCACCAGCAGCCTTGGACAGGGGATCCCGAACACCGGGGAGCTGTTTTTT
TRBV4-1	-	TRBJ1-4	-	CASSQVDQRNEKLFF	TGCGCCAGCAGCCAAGTAGATCAGCGTAATGAAAAACTGTTTTTT
TRBV19	-	TRBJ1-1	-	CASSPTGLSTEAFF	TGTGCCAGTAGTCCGACAGGTCTTTCCACTGAAGCTTTCTTT
TRBV27	-	TRBJ2-2	TRBD1	CASSFLIFPGTENTGELFF	TGTGCCAGCAGTTTCCTCATATTCCCCGGGACAGAGAACACCGGGGAGCTGTTTTTT
TRBV5-6	few	TRBJ2-1	TRBD1	CASSRGQGHNEQFF	TGTGCCAGCAGCCGTGGACAGGGCCACAATGAGCAGTTCTTC
TRBV7-9	few	TRBJ1-4	-	CASSLGQGNEKLFF	TGTGCCAGCAGCTTAGGGCAGGGAAATGAAAAACTGTTTTTT
TRBV10-3	-	TRBJ1-5	TRBD1	CAISESLWTGDNQPQHF	TGTGCCATCAGTGAGTCCCTTTGGACAGGTGACAATCAGCCCCAGCATTTT
TRBV18	-	TRBJ1-2	-	CASSPRTDYGYTF	TGTGCCAGCTCACCACGGACAGACTATGGCTACACCTTC
TRBV20-1	few	TRBJ1-1	-	CSAFRGSEAFF	TGCAGTGCTTTTCGGGGGTCTGAAGCTTTCTTT
TRBV5-6	-	TRBJ2-5	TRBD2	CASSPLGGGQYF	TGTGCCAGCAGCCCATTGGGGGGGGGTCAGTACTTC
TRBV21-1	-	TRBJ2-1	-	CASIWTSLFF	TGTGCCAGCATATGGACTAGCCTGTTCTTC
TRBV9	-	TRBJ1-5	TRBD1	CASSAGGFNQPQHF	TGTGCCAGCAGCGCAGGGGGGTTCAATCAGCCCCAGCATTTT
TRBV30	-	TRBJ2-4	TRBD2	CAWSTGRDNIQYF	TGTGCCTGGAGTACGGGGAGGGACAACATTCAGTACTTC
TRBV5-1	once	TRBJ1-2	-	CASSTDWTDPRSDTF	TGCGCCAGCAGCACAGACTGGACAGATCCCCGGAGCGACACCTTC
TRBV27	-	TRBJ2-1	-	CASSAMTGIRRGNEQFF	TGTGCCAGCAGTGCAATGACCGGGATTCGGAGGGGAAATGAGCAGTTCTTC